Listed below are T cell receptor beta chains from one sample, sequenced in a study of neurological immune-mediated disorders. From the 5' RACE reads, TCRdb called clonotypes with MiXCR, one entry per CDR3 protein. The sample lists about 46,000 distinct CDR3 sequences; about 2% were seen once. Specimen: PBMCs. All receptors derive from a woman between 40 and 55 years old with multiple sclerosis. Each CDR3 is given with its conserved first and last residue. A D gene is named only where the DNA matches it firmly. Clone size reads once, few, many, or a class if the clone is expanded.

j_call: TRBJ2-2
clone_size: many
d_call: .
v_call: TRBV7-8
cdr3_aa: CASSLALGGVTGELFF
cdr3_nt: TGTGCCAGCAGCTTAGCGCTTGGAGGGGTTACCGGGGAGCTGTTTTTT

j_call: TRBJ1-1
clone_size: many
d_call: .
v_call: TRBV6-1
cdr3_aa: CASSEALSTEAFF
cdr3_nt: TGTGCCAGCAGTGAAGCTCTGAGCACTGAAGCTTTCTTT

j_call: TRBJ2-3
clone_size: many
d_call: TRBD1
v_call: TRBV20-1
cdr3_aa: CSALPVQGSGTDTQYF
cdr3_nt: TGCAGTGCCCTTCCCGTACAGGGGTCGGGCACAGATACGCAGTATTTT

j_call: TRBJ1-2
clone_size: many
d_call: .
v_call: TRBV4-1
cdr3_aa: CASDPLGRVDLGYGYTF
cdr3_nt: TGCGCCAGCGACCCCTTGGGGAGGGTAGATCTTGGGTATGGCTACACCTTC

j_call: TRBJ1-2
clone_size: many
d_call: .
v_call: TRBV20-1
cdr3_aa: CSARQGSNYGYTF
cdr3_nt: TGCAGTGCTAGACAGGGTTCTAACTATGGCTACACCTTC

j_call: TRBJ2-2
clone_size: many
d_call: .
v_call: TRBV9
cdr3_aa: CASSRTGIGELFF
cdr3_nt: TGTGCCAGCAGCAGAACAGGGATCGGGGAGCTGTTTTTT

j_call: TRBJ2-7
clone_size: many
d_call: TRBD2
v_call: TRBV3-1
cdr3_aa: CASSQEGNWLAGRNEQYF
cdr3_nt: TGTGCCAGCAGCCAAGAAGGAAATTGGCTAGCGGGGAGGAACGAGCAGTACTTC

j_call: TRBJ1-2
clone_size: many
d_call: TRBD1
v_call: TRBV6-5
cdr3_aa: CASRKGQGNYGYTF
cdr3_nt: TGTGCCAGCAGGAAGGGACAGGGAAACTATGGCTACACCTTC

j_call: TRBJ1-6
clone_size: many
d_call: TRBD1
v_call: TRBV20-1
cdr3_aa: CSALPLTGENSPLHF
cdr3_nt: TGCAGTGCTCTCCCATTGACAGGGGAGAATTCACCCCTCCACTTT

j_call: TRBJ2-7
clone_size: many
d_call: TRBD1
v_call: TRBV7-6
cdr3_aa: CASSFTGGYEQYF
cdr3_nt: TGTGCCAGCAGCTTCACAGGGGGCTACGAGCAGTACTTC

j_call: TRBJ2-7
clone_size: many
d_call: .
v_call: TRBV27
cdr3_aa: CASSLAGNWRYEQYF
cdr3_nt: TGTGCCAGCAGTTTAGCAGGGAATTGGCGGTACGAGCAGTACTTC

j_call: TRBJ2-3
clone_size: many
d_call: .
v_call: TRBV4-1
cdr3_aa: CASSHTQSAADTQYF
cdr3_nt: TGCGCCAGCAGCCATACCCAGTCGGCAGCAGATACGCAGTATTTT

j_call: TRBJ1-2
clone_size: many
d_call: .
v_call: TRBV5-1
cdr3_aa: CASSLKGDYGYTF
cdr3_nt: TGCGCCAGCAGCTTGAAAGGGGACTATGGCTACACCTTC

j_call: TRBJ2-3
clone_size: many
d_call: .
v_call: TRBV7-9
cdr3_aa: CASQDLSDTQYF
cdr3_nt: TGTGCCAGCCAGGACCTATCGGATACGCAGTATTTT

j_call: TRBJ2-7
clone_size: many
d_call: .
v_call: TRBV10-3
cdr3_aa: CAVRQTPYEQYF
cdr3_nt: TGTGCCGTTCGACAGACCCCCTACGAGCAGTACTTC

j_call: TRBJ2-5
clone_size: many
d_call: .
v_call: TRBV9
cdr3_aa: CASGSLQETQYF
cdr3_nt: TGTGCCAGCGGCTCACTCCAAGAGACCCAGTACTTC

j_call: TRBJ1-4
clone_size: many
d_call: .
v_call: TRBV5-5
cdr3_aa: CASSLVHFPNEKLFF
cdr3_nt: TGTGCCAGCAGCTTGGTACATTTTCCTAATGAAAAACTGTTTTTT

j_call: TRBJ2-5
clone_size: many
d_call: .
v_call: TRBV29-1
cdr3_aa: CSVDPASGETQYF
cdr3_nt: TGCAGCGTTGATCCGGCATCGGGAGAGACCCAGTACTTC

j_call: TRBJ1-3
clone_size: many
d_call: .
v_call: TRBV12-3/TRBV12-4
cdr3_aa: CASSFDTIYF
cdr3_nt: TGTGCCAGCAGTTTCGACACCATATATTTT

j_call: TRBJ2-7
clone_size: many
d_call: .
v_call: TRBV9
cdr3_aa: CASSVGGTYEQYF
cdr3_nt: TGTGCCAGCAGCGTAGGAGGGACCTACGAGCAGTACTTC

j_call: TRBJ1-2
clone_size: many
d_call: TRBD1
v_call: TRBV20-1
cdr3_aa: CSARGTEPTNYGYTF
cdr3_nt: TGCAGTGCCAGGGGGACAGAACCCACTAACTATGGCTACACCTTC

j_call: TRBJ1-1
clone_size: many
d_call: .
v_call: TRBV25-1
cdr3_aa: CASSGQVYTEAFF
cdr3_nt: TGTGCCAGCAGTGGACAGGTTTACACTGAAGCTTTCTTT

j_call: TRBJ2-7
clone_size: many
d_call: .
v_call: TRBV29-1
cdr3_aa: CSVEDPGSHEQYF
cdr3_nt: TGCAGCGTTGAAGATCCGGGGAGCCACGAGCAGTACTTC

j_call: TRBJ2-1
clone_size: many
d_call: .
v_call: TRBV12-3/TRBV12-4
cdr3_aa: CASSLLPIFNEQFF
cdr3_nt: TGTGCCAGCAGTCTCCTACCAATCTTTAATGAGCAGTTCTTC

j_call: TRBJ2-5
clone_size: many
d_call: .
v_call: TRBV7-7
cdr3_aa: CASSPPQGSRETQYF
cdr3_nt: TGTGCCAGCAGCCCCCCCCAGGGGTCTAGGGAGACCCAGTACTTC

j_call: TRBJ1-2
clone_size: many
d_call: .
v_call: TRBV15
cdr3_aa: CATSGGGRPHGDYTF
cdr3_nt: TGTGCCACCAGCGGGGGTGGACGGCCACACGGGGACTACACCTTC

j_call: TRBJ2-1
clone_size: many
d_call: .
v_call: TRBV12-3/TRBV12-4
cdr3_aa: CASSEAGFYNEQFF
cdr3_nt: TGTGCCAGCAGTGAAGCAGGGTTCTACAATGAGCAGTTCTTC

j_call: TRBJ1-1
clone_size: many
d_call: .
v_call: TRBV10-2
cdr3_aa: CASRGQLAMEAFF
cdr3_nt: TGCGCCAGCAGGGGACAACTAGCGATGGAAGCTTTCTTT

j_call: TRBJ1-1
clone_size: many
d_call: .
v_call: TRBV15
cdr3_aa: CATSQNRGTPEAFF
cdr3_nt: TGTGCCACCAGCCAAAACCGGGGGACACCCGAAGCTTTCTTT

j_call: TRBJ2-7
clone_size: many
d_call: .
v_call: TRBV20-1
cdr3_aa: CSAIDPGGYEQYF
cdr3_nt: TGCAGTGCTATAGATCCTGGGGGCTACGAGCAGTACTTC

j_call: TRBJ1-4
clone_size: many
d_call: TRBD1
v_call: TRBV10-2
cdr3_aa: CASSEGGTGGEKLFF
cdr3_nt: TGCGCCAGCAGTGAGGGGGGGACAGGGGGTGAAAAACTGTTTTTT

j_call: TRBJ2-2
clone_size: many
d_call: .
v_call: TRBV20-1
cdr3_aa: CSAFQGSGELFF
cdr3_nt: TGCAGTGCGTTTCAGGGGTCCGGGGAGCTGTTTTTT

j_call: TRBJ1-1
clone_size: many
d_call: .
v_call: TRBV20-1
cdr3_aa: CSARYRDTEAFF
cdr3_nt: TGCAGTGCTAGATACAGGGACACTGAAGCTTTCTTT

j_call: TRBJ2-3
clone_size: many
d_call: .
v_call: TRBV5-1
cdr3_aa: CASSGGRGWSDTQYF
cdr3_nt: TGCGCCAGCAGCGGTGGTAGGGGATGGTCAGATACGCAGTATTTT

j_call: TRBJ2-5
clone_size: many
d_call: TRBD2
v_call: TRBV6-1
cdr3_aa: CATDSGLAGAGWETQYF
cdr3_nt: TGTGCCACCGACAGCGGGTTAGCGGGGGCCGGATGGGAGACCCAGTACTTC

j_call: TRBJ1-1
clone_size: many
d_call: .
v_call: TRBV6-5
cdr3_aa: CASSYGAGAQNTEAFF
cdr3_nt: TGTGCCAGCAGTTATGGGGCTGGGGCCCAGAACACTGAAGCTTTCTTT

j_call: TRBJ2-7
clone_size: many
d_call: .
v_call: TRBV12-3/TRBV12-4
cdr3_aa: CASSLAGGPQEQYF
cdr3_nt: TGTGCCAGCAGTTTAGCGGGGGGGCCGCAGGAGCAGTACTTC

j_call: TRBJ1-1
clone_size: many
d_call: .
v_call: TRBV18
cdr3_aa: CASSPYRVTNTEAFF
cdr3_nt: TGTGCCAGCTCACCCTATAGGGTGACGAACACTGAAGCTTTCTTT

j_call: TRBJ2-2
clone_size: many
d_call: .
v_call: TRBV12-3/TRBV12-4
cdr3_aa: CASSFQGTGELFF
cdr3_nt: TGTGCCAGCAGTTTTCAGGGGACCGGGGAGCTGTTTTTT

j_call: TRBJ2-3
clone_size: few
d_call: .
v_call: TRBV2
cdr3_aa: CASSLQGYADTQYF
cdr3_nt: TGTGCCAGCAGCCTACAGGGTTATGCAGATACGCAGTATTTT

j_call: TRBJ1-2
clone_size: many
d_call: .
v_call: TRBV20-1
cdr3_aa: CSARAQGYGYTF
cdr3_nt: TGCAGTGCTAGAGCCCAGGGGTATGGCTACACCTTC

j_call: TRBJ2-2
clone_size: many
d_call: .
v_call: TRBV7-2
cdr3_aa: CASSLNLDEELFF
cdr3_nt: TGTGCCAGCAGCTTAAATTTGGACGAGGAGCTGTTTTTT

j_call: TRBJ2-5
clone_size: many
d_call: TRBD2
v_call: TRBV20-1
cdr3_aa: CSAELAGLQETQYF
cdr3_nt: TGCAGTGCTGAGCTAGCGGGGTTACAAGAGACCCAGTACTTC

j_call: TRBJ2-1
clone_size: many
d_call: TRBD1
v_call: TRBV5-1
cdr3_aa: CASSLPGQGTRNEQFF
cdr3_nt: TGCGCCAGCAGCCTACCCGGACAGGGGACGAGGAATGAGCAGTTCTTC

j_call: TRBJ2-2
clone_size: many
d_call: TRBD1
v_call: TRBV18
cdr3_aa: CASSPDRLQGAGELFF
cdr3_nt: TGTGCCAGCTCACCGGATCGACTTCAGGGGGCCGGGGAGCTGTTTTTT

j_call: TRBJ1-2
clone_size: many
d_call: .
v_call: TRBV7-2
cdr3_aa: CASSFGGGYGYTF
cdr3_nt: TGTGCCAGCAGCTTTGGCGGGGGCTATGGCTACACCTTC

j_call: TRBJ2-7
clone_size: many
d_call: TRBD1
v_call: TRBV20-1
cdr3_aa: CSAPSGQGDEQYF
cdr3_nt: TGCAGTGCACCATCGGGACAGGGGGACGAGCAGTACTTC

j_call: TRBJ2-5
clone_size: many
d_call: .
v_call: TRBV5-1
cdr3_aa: CASSLGAGKETQYF
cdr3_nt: TGCGCCAGCAGCTTGGGGGCAGGGAAAGAGACCCAGTACTTC

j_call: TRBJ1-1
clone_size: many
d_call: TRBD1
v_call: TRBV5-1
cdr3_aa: CASSSDRVDTEAFF
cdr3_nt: TGCGCCAGCAGCTCGGACAGGGTAGACACTGAAGCTTTCTTT

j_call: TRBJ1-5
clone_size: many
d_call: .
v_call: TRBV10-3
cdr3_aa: CAISEGWEGNQPQHF
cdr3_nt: TGTGCCATCAGTGAAGGTTGGGAGGGTAATCAGCCCCAGCATTTT

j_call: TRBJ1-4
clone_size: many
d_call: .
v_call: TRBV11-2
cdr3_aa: CASSLAPGAGEKLFF
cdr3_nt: TGTGCCAGCAGCTTAGCCCCCGGGGCCGGGGAAAAACTGTTTTTT

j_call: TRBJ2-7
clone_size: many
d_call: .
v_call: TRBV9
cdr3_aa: CASSVDPGIFLHEQYF
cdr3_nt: TGTGCCAGCAGCGTAGATCCAGGGATATTCCTCCACGAGCAGTACTTC

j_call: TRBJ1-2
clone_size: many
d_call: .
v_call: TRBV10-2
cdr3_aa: CASSEATTLYGYTF
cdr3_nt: TGCGCCAGCAGTGAGGCCACTACCCTCTATGGCTACACCTTC